This T cell receptor (beta chain) was captured by sequencing in a study of PD-1 blockade in classical Hodgkin lymphoma. Regarding the study as a whole: CD4+ TCR diversity climbed significantly by C4D1, unlike CD8+ TCR diversity. Diversity similar to that of newly diagnosed patients was seen at baseline in complete responders. When nivolumab was started under 1 year after ASCT, patients were excluded.

Following autologous stem cell transplantation, relapse occurred in every patient, and exposure to brentuximab vedotin varied. V gave up 6 bases and J gave up 4 bases; unmatched junction bases: 7. The V gene's germline CDR1 is KGHSH and CDR2 LQKENI. There are 15 residues in the CDR3. Note on this clone: Antigen unknown.

Generated by immunoSEQ multiplex PCR, the TCRdb table keeps only in-frame clones and is missing some. The table has some 31,000 clones, under 75% seen once. This chain uses TRBV18 with TRBJ2-1, with 9 bases identical to TRBD2. Sequenced here: peripheral blood mononuclear cells (PBMCs), sampled before the second cycle of nivolumab. This sequence originates from a human donor with classical Hodgkin lymphoma. The CDR3 sequence is CASSHSGGPYNEQFF. Here the CDR3 DNA reads TGTGCCAGCTCCCATAGCGGGGGACCGTACAATGAGCAGTTCTTC.